These T cell receptor beta chains were read from a single sample in a study of CD8 T cells in Susac syndrome. TCRdb ran MiXCR on the immunoSEQ multiplex PCR reads and lists one entry per CDR3 protein. The sample holds fewer than 150,000 distinct CDR3 sequences, 91% seen once. Sequencing input: CD8+ T cells from PBMCs. These receptor sequences come from a human donor with multiple sclerosis. Each CDR3 is given with its conserved first and last residue. A D gene is named only where the DNA matches it firmly. Not all rows give a size; the values are once, few, many and, for expanded clones, a class.

size: -
J: TRBJ2-2
V: TRBV9
D: -
DNA: TGTGCCAGCAGCTATCAGGGGACGAACACCGGGGAGCTGTTTTTT
CDR3: CASSYQGTNTGELFF

size: -
J: TRBJ2-1
V: TRBV2
D: TRBD2
DNA: TGTGCCAGCAGTGAACCGGGACTAGGGACAAACAATGAGCAGTTCTTC
CDR3: CASSEPGLGTNNEQFF

size: -
J: TRBJ2-3
V: TRBV7-9
D: -
DNA: TGTGCCAGCAGCTTAGCAGGACCGTCCGATACGCAGTATTTT
CDR3: CASSLAGPSDTQYF

size: once
J: TRBJ2-7
V: TRBV28
D: -
DNA: TGTGCCAGCAGTTTACTTAAATCCTACGAGCAGTACTTC
CDR3: CASSLLKSYEQYF

size: -
J: TRBJ2-3
V: TRBV2
D: -
DNA: TGTGCCAGCAGTGACCCAGATACGCAGTATTTT
CDR3: CASSDPDTQYF

size: -
J: TRBJ1-2
V: TRBV14
D: -
DNA: TGTGCCAGCAGCCAAGGACAGACAAACTACAAGGACTATGGCTACACCTTC
CDR3: CASSQGQTNYKDYGYTF

size: -
J: TRBJ2-7
V: TRBV7-9
D: -
DNA: TGTGCCAGCAGCCCGGACATTTACGAGCAGTACTTC
CDR3: CASSPDIYEQYF

size: -
J: TRBJ2-3
V: TRBV3-1
D: TRBD2
DNA: TGTGCCAGCAGCCAAGGGGGAAGGACTAGCGGGCACCCTAGCACAGATACGCAGTATTTT
CDR3: CASSQGGRTSGHPSTDTQYF

size: once
J: TRBJ1-5
V: TRBV5-6
D: -
DNA: TGTGCCAGCAGCTTGGGGGGCCAACAGCCCCAGCATTTT
CDR3: CASSLGGQQPQHF

size: -
J: TRBJ2-7
V: TRBV9
D: -
DNA: TGTGCCAGCAGCGTAGGTGGGATCCAACGTTCCGAGCAGTACTTC
CDR3: CASSVGGIQRSEQYF

size: once
J: TRBJ1-5
V: TRBV27
D: -
DNA: TGTGCCAGCAGTCAAGGGGCAGACAATCAGCCCCAGCATTTT
CDR3: CASSQGADNQPQHF

size: -
J: TRBJ2-1
V: TRBV5-4
D: TRBD2
DNA: TGTGCCAGCAGCGAAAAAGCGGGAGCGGCCTACAATGAGCAGTTCTTC
CDR3: CASSEKAGAAYNEQFF

size: -
J: TRBJ1-2
V: TRBV28
D: -
DNA: TGTGCCAGCAGTACAGGAGTGGGTTCGGTTGATTACTATGGCTACACCTTC
CDR3: CASSTGVGSVDYYGYTF

size: -
J: TRBJ2-7
V: TRBV13
D: -
DNA: TGTGCCAGCAGCTTAGCCCAGGGGTACGAGCAGTACTTC
CDR3: CASSLAQGYEQYF

size: -
J: TRBJ1-1
V: TRBV15
D: -
DNA: TGTGCCACCACCGTAGGGAAGTCGAACACTGAAGCTTTCTTT
CDR3: CATTVGKSNTEAFF

size: -
J: TRBJ1-1
V: TRBV28
D: TRBD1
DNA: TGTGCCAGCAGTCCTTCGACAGGGGCGAGCACTGAAGCTTTCTTT
CDR3: CASSPSTGASTEAFF

size: -
J: TRBJ2-1
V: TRBV24-1
D: TRBD2
DNA: TGTGCCACCAGTGATCCCCAGGGAGGGGAGCAGTTCTTC
CDR3: CATSDPQGGEQFF

size: once
J: TRBJ2-3
V: TRBV9
D: TRBD2
DNA: TGTGCCAGCAGCGTAGCGGGACTAGCGGGTGCAGATACGCAGTATTTT
CDR3: CASSVAGLAGADTQYF

size: -
J: TRBJ2-1
V: TRBV5-4
D: -
DNA: TGTGCCAGCAGCCCGTGGGGTGGCTCCTACAATGAGCAGTTCTTC
CDR3: CASSPWGGSYNEQFF

size: -
J: TRBJ2-7
V: TRBV30
D: -
DNA: TGTGCCTGGAGTGTAATGGGACCGGGCTACGAGCAGTACTTC
CDR3: CAWSVMGPGYEQYF

size: once
J: TRBJ2-4
V: TRBV12-3/TRBV12-4
D: -
DNA: TGTGCCAGCAGTTTAGGACTAGCCAAAAACATTCAGTACTTC
CDR3: CASSLGLAKNIQYF

size: -
J: TRBJ2-7
V: TRBV30
D: -
DNA: TGTGCCTGGAGCCCAGGGGGGGTCTACGAGCAGTACTTC
CDR3: CAWSPGGVYEQYF

size: -
J: TRBJ2-1
V: TRBV29-1
D: -
DNA: TGCAGCGCCTCATCCCCTGAATACAATGAGCAGTTCTTC
CDR3: CSASSPEYNEQFF

size: once
J: TRBJ2-1
V: TRBV7-9
D: -
DNA: TGTGCCAGCAGCCCCCTAGGAGGAGGGGATGAGCAGTTCTTC
CDR3: CASSPLGGGDEQFF

size: -
J: TRBJ2-2
V: TRBV15
D: TRBD2
DNA: TGTGCCACCAGCAGAGCTCCCCTCGGGACTACGAACACCGGGGAGCTGTTTTTT
CDR3: CATSRAPLGTTNTGELFF

size: -
J: TRBJ1-1
V: TRBV28
D: -
DNA: TGTGCCAGCAGGCTTCCGGGATCCGATCGGGGGGCTTTCTTT
CDR3: CASRLPGSDRGAFF

size: -
J: TRBJ2-1
V: TRBV7-2
D: -
DNA: TGTGCCAGCAGCTTTCCCGGGACTTACAATGAGCAGTTCTTC
CDR3: CASSFPGTYNEQFF

size: once
J: TRBJ1-4
V: TRBV7-9
D: -
DNA: TGTGCCAGCAGCCCCAAGTACCCCGACAAGGACTCCAATGAAAAACTGTTTTTT
CDR3: CASSPKYPDKDSNEKLFF

size: -
J: TRBJ2-7
V: TRBV7-9
D: -
DNA: TGTGCCAGCAGCTTACCAGGGAACCCCTACGAGCAGTACTTC
CDR3: CASSLPGNPYEQYF

size: -
J: TRBJ1-3
V: TRBV12-3/TRBV12-4
D: -
DNA: TGTGCCAGCAGAGACGACCCTGGAAACACCATATATTTT
CDR3: CASRDDPGNTIYF

size: -
J: TRBJ1-1
V: TRBV4-3
D: -
DNA: TGCGCCAGCAGCCAAGCAGGAACGGTGGGCACTGAAGCTTTCTTT
CDR3: CASSQAGTVGTEAFF

size: -
J: TRBJ1-1
V: TRBV5-4
D: -
DNA: TGTGCCAGCAGCCGGGCGGCGGGGGCCCTTGAAGCTTTCTTT
CDR3: CASSRAAGALEAFF

size: -
J: TRBJ2-3
V: TRBV28
D: -
DNA: TGTGCCAGCAACCTCCTCCTTGACGCGGGGCCAGATACGCAGTATTTT
CDR3: CASNLLLDAGPDTQYF

size: once
J: TRBJ1-2
V: TRBV4-2
D: TRBD1
DNA: TGTGCCAGCAGCCAAGAGCCGACAGGGGGCCGGAATGGCTACACCTTC
CDR3: CASSQEPTGGRNGYTF

size: -
J: TRBJ2-7
V: TRBV7-6
D: -
DNA: TGTGCCAGCAGCTTAGGTCAGGGTGGGCCTACCGCCGACTACGAGCAGTACTTC
CDR3: CASSLGQGGPTADYEQYF

size: -
J: TRBJ2-7
V: TRBV6-2/TRBV6-3
D: -
DNA: TGTGCCAGCAACCTCCTCGGCAGCTCCTACGAGCAGCACTTC
CDR3: CASNLLGSSYEQHF